This T cell receptor beta chain emerged from a study of spatial heterogeneity in lung cancer. Study-wide results and caveats: For expanded intratumoral alpha and beta TCRs, counts tracked tumor mutation counts.

This clonotype has a handful of counts. What it binds is not known. The V gene lost 1 base and the J gene lost 3 bases, with 1 base spanning the gap. The CDR3 has 11 residues. Germline assignment: CDR1 SGHAT and CDR2 FQNNGV. Indicated time point: sample taken at primary tumor resection. Whole RNA, isolated from tumor, nontumor lung or frozen PBMC, was sequenced without prior sorting. Unique molecular identifiers, one per molecule, were present on every TCR cDNA molecule. TCRdb itself ran the 5' RACE reads through MiXCR, one entry per CDR3 protein. The table lists 9,700 or so distinct CDR3 sequences, around 6% of them singletons, with 10% in the top ten.

The chain links TRBV11-2 to TRBJ2-7; D remains unclear. The receptor's source is a male donor with early-stage non-small cell lung cancer. Sequencing was performed on lung tumor tissue, taken at surgery. The CDR3: CASSLVYEQYF. The CDR3 nucleotides read TGTGCCAGCAGCTTAGTCTACGAGCAGTACTTC.